These T cell receptor beta chains were read from a single sample in a study of control samples from healthy donors and cancer patients. TCRdb's copy holds only in-frame clones and misses some; the assay was immunoSEQ multiplex PCR. The sample holds some 82,000 clones, 75% to 85% seen once. The sample was PBMCs. The receptors originated from a man aged 60-69 years with head and neck cancer. Each CDR3 is given without its conserved first and last residue. Size is omitted from some rows. Given values are once, few, many or a class for expanded clones.

CDR3 protein,V gene,J gene,clone size
ASSLGAGLASYEQY,TRBV7-9,TRBJ2-7,.
ASSLAGYYGYT,TRBV6-5,TRBJ1-2,.
ASRRGQGSEQY,TRBV6-5,TRBJ2-7,.
ASSPFASYEQY,TRBV3-1/TRBV3-2,TRBJ2-7,.
ASSPINGNTGELF,TRBV3-1/TRBV3-2,TRBJ2-2,.
ASSSSTSGRGGELF,TRBV11-2,TRBJ2-2,.
ASSPHEDSEQF,TRBV18,TRBJ2-1,.
ASRGGAGNSYEQY,TRBV7-9,TRBJ2-7,.
ASSFSPRDAGANVLT,TRBV27,TRBJ2-6,once
ASSEGLVGTQY,TRBV2,TRBJ2-5,.
ASSLTWNTEAF,TRBV5-6,TRBJ1-1,.
ASSGSGGRWYNEQF,TRBV2,TRBJ2-1,.
ASSQEGGWGETQY,TRBV3-1/TRBV3-2,TRBJ2-5,.
ASSDRQLATNEKLF,TRBV2,TRBJ1-4,.
ATSAAGTQY,TRBV24-1,TRBJ2-5,.
ATRGQGITDTQY,TRBV24-1,TRBJ2-3,few
ASSFGGGETQY,TRBV5-1,TRBJ2-5,.
ASSPRSYRGVNTEAF,TRBV28,TRBJ1-1,.
ASSPQGADYGYT,TRBV18,TRBJ1-2,once
ASSPGQGQTEAF,TRBV19,TRBJ1-1,.
SVYSRSGGGITEAF,TRBV29-1,TRBJ1-1,.
ASSQTGTGYIGELF,TRBV9,TRBJ2-2,.
ASSIRGGLAVGQY,TRBV19,TRBJ2-7,.
ASSYPDQPQH,TRBV6-6,TRBJ1-5,.
ASRTFESAEAF,TRBV28,TRBJ1-1,.
ASGSVWGTFVNEQY,TRBV10-2,TRBJ2-7,.
ASSPQRITDTQY,TRBV7-8,TRBJ2-3,few
ASSIYSQGWVYEQY,TRBV28,TRBJ2-7,.
ASSLGRGGNSPLH,TRBV11-2,TRBJ1-6,.
ASSAGGEKLF,TRBV9,TRBJ1-4,.
ASSFYNRYT,TRBV12-3/TRBV12-4,TRBJ1-2,.
ASSEYRSSSYEQY,TRBV2,TRBJ2-7,.
ARAAVPSSYEQY,TRBV27,TRBJ2-7,.
ASTATAPGTQY,TRBV19,TRBJ2-5,.
ASSLLGRGGRVNEQF,TRBV4-2,TRBJ2-1,.
ATSDTGTGSTDTQY,TRBV24-1,TRBJ2-3,.
ASSYVERSYEQY,TRBV6-5,TRBJ2-7,.
ASSYSNFADTQY,TRBV6-5,TRBJ2-3,.
ASSPGGTSGRYNEQF,TRBV5-4,TRBJ2-1,.
ASSLGRLFPYEQY,TRBV7-9,TRBJ2-7,.
ASSLEAGIEQY,TRBV7-9,TRBJ2-7,.
ASSLRLVGTDTQY,TRBV5-4,TRBJ2-3,.
AGSQAGMWTGELF,TRBV5-1,TRBJ2-2,.
SASPYIGRGGETQY,TRBV29-1,TRBJ2-5,.
ASSITAPPYNEQF,TRBV19,TRBJ2-1,.
ASRPGQGIGGELF,TRBV6-5,TRBJ2-2,.
ASSPGTSGTYEQY,TRBV28,TRBJ2-7,.
ASSQRTSGVFYEQY,TRBV4-1,TRBJ2-7,.
ASSPGQGGTEAF,TRBV18,TRBJ1-1,.
ASSEDNWGYGYT,TRBV6-1,TRBJ1-2,.
ASSQLSRGGGYT,TRBV4-2,TRBJ1-2,.
ASSLDRSGNTGELF,TRBV11-2,TRBJ2-2,.
ASKRGDRVKSPLH,TRBV6-6,TRBJ1-6,.
ASSIRQGYEQY,TRBV19,TRBJ2-7,.
ASSQGGRNTIY,TRBV3-1/TRBV3-2,TRBJ1-3,.